Sequencing of this T cell receptor beta chain was carried out in a study of early stage breast cancer tumors. Study at large: Invasive lobular carcinomas made up about 30% of the 12 ER+/PR+/HER2- tumors.

TCRdb's table, derived via immunoSEQ multiplex PCR, lists solely in-frame clones and lacks some. Of some 48,000 clones listed, about 80% are singletons. Germline CDR1 reads SGHAT; CDR2 reads FQNNGV. Trimming took 5 bases from V and 8 from J, leaving 13 bases between them. This CDR3 spans 12 amino acids. The receptor was isolated from a person aged 45 to 59 with breast cancer. The sequencing input was blood. The chain carries TRBV11-2 and TRBJ2-7, with a possible D match to TRBD2 (6 bases). The CDR3 nucleotides are TGTGCCAGCAGCCAGGCGGGGTACCAGCAGTACTTC. Translating it yields CASSQAGYQQYF.